This is a list of T cell receptor beta chains from one sample in a study of T-cell reconstitution after alpha-beta-depleted transplantation in children. TCRdb passed the PCR reads through MiXCR, listing each CDR3 protein once. The repertoire includes some 240,000 distinct CDR3 sequences, 12% of them detected once, and about 2.4% sits in the top ten. Sequenced here: PBMCs from the stem cell graft donor, sampled from the stem cell graft. These receptors were obtained from a human donor who donated a stem cell graft to a child with acute lymphoblastic leukemia. Each CDR3 is given without its conserved first and last residue.

j_call: TRBJ2-2
v_call: TRBV7-2
cdr3_aa: ASSSRTDYGELF

j_call: TRBJ2-6
v_call: TRBV4-3
cdr3_aa: ASSQETGSGANVLT

j_call: TRBJ1-2
v_call: TRBV4-3
cdr3_aa: ASSQGQDLLTHYGYT

j_call: TRBJ2-1
v_call: TRBV2
cdr3_aa: ASSVEREQF

j_call: TRBJ2-7
v_call: TRBV7-2
cdr3_aa: ASSPDSGRAYEQY

j_call: TRBJ2-2
v_call: TRBV13
cdr3_aa: ASSLRLAGHGELF

j_call: TRBJ1-5
v_call: TRBV6-4
cdr3_aa: ASREGLRNQPQH

j_call: TRBJ2-3
v_call: TRBV5-6
cdr3_aa: ASSLETSGSLDTQY

j_call: TRBJ2-3
v_call: TRBV9
cdr3_aa: ASSAWGKSSTDTQY

j_call: TRBJ2-7
v_call: TRBV20-1
cdr3_aa: SARDDLRGAEQY

j_call: TRBJ1-6
v_call: TRBV11-2
cdr3_aa: ASSLATGVNSPLH

j_call: TRBJ1-5
v_call: TRBV4-2
cdr3_aa: ASSPSTGTPGQSLQPQH

j_call: TRBJ1-1
v_call: TRBV7-9
cdr3_aa: ASSLEISAEAF

j_call: TRBJ2-2
v_call: TRBV7-2
cdr3_aa: ASSLGANTGELF

j_call: TRBJ2-3
v_call: TRBV10-3
cdr3_aa: AISEVADTQY

j_call: TRBJ2-3
v_call: TRBV28
cdr3_aa: ASSLWSGRADTQY

j_call: TRBJ1-3
v_call: TRBV30
cdr3_aa: AWSPLGQGYSTIY

j_call: TRBJ2-1
v_call: TRBV5-1
cdr3_aa: ASSLLGEQF

j_call: TRBJ2-7
v_call: TRBV6-5
cdr3_aa: ASSSLILRGVGGYEQY

j_call: TRBJ2-2
v_call: TRBV29-1
cdr3_aa: SVEFGAGELF

j_call: TRBJ2-3
v_call: TRBV12-3/TRBV12-4
cdr3_aa: ASSFVLTSGTSITDTQY

j_call: TRBJ1-3
v_call: TRBV29-1
cdr3_aa: SGRRASGNTIY

j_call: TRBJ1-1
v_call: TRBV27
cdr3_aa: ASSSLHLGGTEAF

j_call: TRBJ1-1
v_call: TRBV10-3
cdr3_aa: AISGNGANTEAF

j_call: TRBJ1-6
v_call: TRBV7-2
cdr3_aa: ASRQGQRNSPLH

j_call: TRBJ2-1
v_call: TRBV5-1
cdr3_aa: ASSFGQGTVNEQF

j_call: TRBJ1-2
v_call: TRBV29-1
cdr3_aa: SLADRFGGYT

j_call: TRBJ2-3
v_call: TRBV9
cdr3_aa: ASQRGAVADTQY

j_call: TRBJ1-1
v_call: TRBV19
cdr3_aa: ASPGRPNTEAF

j_call: TRBJ2-7
v_call: TRBV3-1
cdr3_aa: ASSHNSHSYEQY